Shown below are 32 T cell receptor beta chains from a single sample sequenced in a study of T cell repertoires in cytomegalovirus infection. TCRdb recomputed calls from the reads with MiXCR, one row per CDR3 protein. This table has 900,000 to 950,000 distinct CDR3 sequences, 31% appearing once. The antigens these receptors bind are not known. The sequencing used cultured CD8+ T cells from PBMCs, collected from culture after CMV antigen stimulation. These receptors were collected from a human donor in good health (CMV status not recorded). Some clones in this sample may be carry-over from other donors' samples.

CDR3 coding DNA: TGTGCCATCAGTGAGTGGGGAGTCGCAGATACGCAGTATTTT. Translating it yields CAISEWGVADTQYF. The chain employs TRBV10-3 and TRBJ2-3, with D possibly matching TRBD2 (5 bases). V dropped 1 base and J dropped 4 bases, with 9 bases sitting between them. From germline, CDR1 is ENHRY and CDR2 SYGVKD. This CDR3 is built from 14 residues.

The sample holds many counts of this clonotype. The rearrangement links TRBV6-5 to TRBJ2-5; 10 bases are a match to TRBD2. The germline gives CDR1 MNHEY, CDR2 SVGAGI. J lost 1 base, V lost 3 bases, and 2 bases had no gene match. There are 15 residues in the CDR3. CDR3 residues: CASSYSGGLQETQYF. In DNA, the CDR3 is TGTGCCAGCAGTTATAGCGGGGGGCTCCAAGAGACCCAGTACTTC.

The chain joins TRBV5-4 to TRBJ2-1, with 11 bases lining up with TRBD1. V was clipped by 4 bases and J by 14 bases; unmatched bases: 5. The CDR3 consists of 12 residues. The germline V gene encodes CDR1 SGHNT and CDR2 YYREEE (reference sequence). CDR3 coding DNA: TGTGCCAGCAGCCCCGGGACAGGGGGGAAGTTCTTC. Translated, it gives CASSPGTGGKFF.

The CDR3 DNA follows: TGTGCCAGCAGCTTTCGGGACTCTTTGGAAGGGGCCAACGTCCTGACTTTC. This codes for CASSFRDSLEGANVLTF. The gene calls are TRBV5-5 and TRBJ2-6, with a weak D call TRBD2 (6 bases). The V end lost 2 bases, the J end lost 4 bases, and 16 bases lay between the germline ends. Germline lookup yields CDR1 SGHKS and CDR2 YYEKEE (reference sequence). The CDR3 sequence is 17 residues long.

This clonotype has more than one count but fewer than ten. The rearrangement joins TRBV7-2 to TRBJ2-1; 10 positions match TRBD2. V lost 6 bases and J lost 6; bases outside the gene matches: 2. This CDR3 region has 13 residues. The germline CDR1 and CDR2 sequences are SGHTA and FQGNSA. The CDR3 loop reads CASSSGGSNEQFF. CDR3 DNA: TGTGCCAGCAGTAGCGGGGGGAGCAATGAGCAGTTCTTC. The whole variable domain, filled in from reference TRBV7-2 and TRBJ2-1, reads GAGVSQSPSNKVTEKGKDVELRCDPISGHTALYWYRQSLGQGLEFLIYFQGNSAPDKSGLPSDRFSAERTGGSVSTLTIQRTQQEDSAVYLCASSSGGSNEQFFGPGTRLTVL.

The chain recombines TRBV7-6 with TRBJ1-6; no clear D gene. CDR1 and CDR2 (germline): SGHVS, FNYEAQ. Between the trimmed V and J ends, which lost 1 base and 10 bases, there was a span of 23 bases. The CDR3 covers 18 residues. For the CDR3, the DNA is TGTGCCAGCAGCTTAGGGCAGAGCCTGTGGGAAACGGGGTCACCCCTCCACTTT. Translated, it gives CASSLGQSLWETGSPLHF.

This clonotype has a handful of counts. CDR3 sequence reads: CASSTGRTNEKLFF. The CDR3 DNA follows: TGTGCCAGCAGTACAGGGAGAACTAATGAAAAACTGTTTTTT. This chain connects TRBV2 to TRBJ1-4, with a weak D call TRBD1 (6 bases). The CDR3 covers 14 residues. CDR1 is SNHLY, CDR2 FYNNEI, per germline. V gave up 5 bases and J gave up 1 base, with 8 bases separating them.

This clonotype was detected once. A much larger clone differs by one base, so this may be a read error. The chain has TRBV12-3 or TRBV12-4 and TRBJ2-2; 8 positions agree with TRBD1. This CDR3 has 16 residues. CDR3 sequence: CTSSFATGVATGELFF. The CDR3 nucleotides read TGTACCAGCAGTTTCGCGACAGGGGTGGCCACCGGGGAGCTGTTTTTT.

V and J are TRBV20-1 and TRBJ2-7, with D possibly matching TRBD1 (6 bases). V was pared by 3 bases and J by 5 bases, with 17 bases between. This CDR3 comprises 14 residues. The germline V gene has CDR1 DFQATT and CDR2 SNEGSKA (reference sequence). For the CDR3, the DNA is TGCAGTGCTAGTCGTGGAACAGGGTTTAACGAGCAGTACGTC. Its protein product is CSASRGTGFNEQYV.

This sequence joins TRBV7-4 and TRBJ1-6; D gene ambiguous. Germline V CDR1 and CDR2: SGHVT, SQSDAQ. With 5 bases removed from V and 13 bases from J, the gap between germline ends came to 12 bases. The CDR3 totals 12 residues. The CDR3 protein is CASSLKVFPLHF. DNA of the CDR3: TGTGCCAGCAGCCTAAAGGTGTTCCCCCTCCACTTT.

The chain joins TRBV7-9 to TRBJ2-6; 8 bases are shared with TRBD2. The CDR3 sequence is 19 residues long. Germline V gene lookup returns CDR1 SEHNR and CDR2 FQNEAQ (reference sequence). Trimming took 5 bases from V and 0 from J; bases not matched to a gene: 12. CDR3 coding DNA: TGTGCCAGCAGCGCTACTACTAGCGGTGGTTTCTCTGGGGCCAACGTCCTGACTTTC. Translating gives CASSATTSGGFSGANVLTF.

This clonotype was counted between two and nine times. The chain has TRBV6-2 or TRBV6-3 and TRBJ1-2; 7 bases line up with TRBD1. Germline CDR1 MNHEY, CDR2 SVGEGT. The CDR3 is 14 residues long. The trim removed 3 bases at V and 6 bases at J, leaving 7 bases unmatched. For the CDR3, the DNA is TGTGCCAGCAGTTATAGCAGGGGGAGCGATGGCTACACCTTC. Amino acids: CASSYSRGSDGYTF.

This chain links TRBV12-3 or TRBV12-4 with TRBJ2-1, with a weak D call TRBD1 (7 bases). This CDR3 contains 18 residues. V lost 3 bases, J lost 5 bases, and 23 bases lay in between. This CDR3 reads CASSLSQGLRGGNNEQFF. CDR3 nucleotide sequence: TGTGCCAGCAGTTTGTCACAGGGGCTTCGGGGAGGCAACAATGAGCAGTTCTTC.

This sequence joins TRBV4-1 and TRBJ1-2, with D tentatively TRBD1 (5 bases). Germline V gene lookup returns CDR1 MGHRA and CDR2 YSYEKL. Trimming left V 7 bases short and J 1 base short, with 13 bases between. The CDR3 consists of 14 residues. The CDR3 DNA sequence: TGCGCCAGCACCATCCGGGACGGTAACTATGGCTACACCTTC. Its protein is CASTIRDGNYGYTF.

This chain uses TRBV15 with TRBJ1-2; tentative D call: TRBD1 (5 bases). V was cut by 5 bases and J by 7 bases, with 23 bases left in between. Germline V gives CDR1 LNHNV, CDR2 YYDKDF (reference sequence). This CDR3 is 16 amino acids long. CDR3 in amino acids: CATSQEMTPGRGGYTF. CDR3 DNA sequence: TGTGCCACCAGCCAAGAGATGACTCCAGGGAGGGGTGGCTACACCTTC.

There are a few counts of this clonotype. V gene TRBV4-1 combines with J gene TRBJ1-5; D is possibly TRBD1 (5 bases). The V gene's germline CDR1 is MGHRA and CDR2 YSYEKL. Trimming took 0 bases from V and 6 from J, leaving 12 bases between them. The CDR3 covers 15 residues. CDR3 sequence (DNA): TGCGCCAGCAGCCAAGACGGGGGGGTCGGTCAGCCCCAGCATTTT. It yields the protein CASSQDGGVGQPQHF.

The J gene is TRBJ1-5, the V gene TRBV7-9; no firm D call. V was clipped by 5 bases and J by 7 bases, with 18 bases between them. The germline V gene has CDR1 SEHNR and CDR2 FQNEAQ (reference sequence). This CDR3 has 15 amino acids. Here the CDR3 DNA reads TGTGCCAGCAGCGGATCCTGGACCGAAGGACAGCCCCAGCATTTT. This sequence encodes CASSGSWTEGQPQHF.

This rearrangement joins TRBV27 to TRBJ1-5; D is unresolved. The CDR3 consists of 14 residues. Germline-derived CDR1 and CDR2 are MNHEY and SMNVEV (reference sequence). V was trimmed by 0 bases and J by 4 bases, leaving 7 bases between them. Here the CDR3 DNA reads TGTGCCAGCAGTTTATCGGTGAGGAATCAGCCCCAGCATTTT. Its protein is CASSLSVRNQPQHF.

The CDR3 DNA sequence: TGTGCCAGCAGTTTTCAGATGTTCTATGGCTACACCTTC. Translation gives CASSFQMFYGYTF. The chain is built from TRBV7-9 and TRBJ1-2; D remains unclear. Germline-derived CDR1 and CDR2 are SEHNR and FQNEAQ (reference sequence). The CDR3 has 13 amino acids. V was clipped by 6 bases and J by 4 bases, with 12 bases between them.

At least ten counts were recorded for this clonotype. The chain links TRBV7-8 to TRBJ1-4; the match to TRBD1 covers 7 bases. The CDR3 consists of 14 residues. The V gene end was trimmed by 5 bases and the J gene end by 8 bases; junction bases not matched to a gene: 8. Germline lookup yields CDR1 SGHVS and CDR2 FQNEAQ. CDR3 region: CASSRTGVGEKLFF. As DNA, the CDR3 is TGTGCCAGCAGCCGAACAGGGGTGGGAGAAAAACTGTTTTTT.

This chain joins TRBV23-1 and TRBJ2-7; tentatively, D is TRBD1 (6 bases). TRBV23-1 is given ORF status, its function remaining uncertain. The V end was cut by 6 bases, the J end by 3 bases, with 24 bases between. This CDR3 has 17 residues. For the CDR3, the DNA is TGCGCCAGCAGCCCGACATTGACGTTGACAGGAGTCTACGAGCAGTACGTC. This gives the protein CASSPTLTLTGVYEQYV.

With regard to this clonotype: Germline is not matched at one junction end, which may reflect a read error. The rearrangement joins TRBV7-6 to TRBJ1-1; 9 bases fit TRBD1. This CDR3 spans 16 amino acids. Per germline, CDR1 SGHVS and CDR2 FNYEAQ. CDR3 coding DNA: TGTGCCAGCAGCTTAGCTACAGGGGGCCAGAACACTGAATCTTTCTTT. It encodes CASSLATGGQNTESFF.

The V and J genes are TRBV28 and TRBJ2-7; D unresolved. The germline V and J ends were trimmed by 10 bases and 0 bases, with 10 bases remaining between them. The CDR3 has 12 amino acids. Germline V gene sequence: CDR1 MDHEN, CDR2 SYDVKM. CDR3 region: CAISGPSYEQYV. The CDR3 region has the DNA TGTGCCATCTCAGGACCCTCCTACGAGCAGTACGTC.

V gene TRBV18 combines with J gene TRBJ1-6; D is ambiguous. From germline, CDR1 is KGHSH and CDR2 LQKENI. The CDR3 runs to 13 residues. Trimming left V 2 bases short and J 10 bases short, with 9 bases between. This CDR3 reads CASSPGVDSPLHF. CDR3 bases: TGTGCCAGCTCACCAGGTGTTGACTCACCCCTCCACTTT.

This clonotype was counted between two and nine times. This rearrangement joins TRBV7-9 to TRBJ2-2, with D hard to call. Looked up from germline, CDR1 is SEHNR and CDR2 is FQNEAQ (reference sequence). CDR3 length equals 14 residues. V lost 5 bases and J 4 bases, leaving 11 bases between the germline ends. CDR3 loop: CASSPSPFTGELFF. The CDR3 DNA is TGTGCCAGCAGCCCCAGCCCGTTCACCGGGGAGCTGTTTTTT.

The sample holds a few counts of this clonotype. Mismatch with germline at one junction end may stem from a read error. The chain combines TRBV2 with TRBJ2-1, with a possible D match to TRBD1 (8 bases). Germline assignment: CDR1 SNHLY and CDR2 FYNNEI. This CDR3 comprises 12 residues. CDR3 in amino acids: CASLTQGGAPLF. The CDR3 DNA is TGTGCCAGCTTAACACAGGGGGGGGCCCCGCTCTTC.

J is TRBJ2-1 and V is TRBV7-9; the match to TRBD2 covers 8 bases. Germline V gene data show CDR1 as SEHNR and CDR2 as FQNEAQ (reference sequence). There are 16 residues in the CDR3. With 5 bases clipped from V and 5 bases from J, the junction kept 11 bases outside the gene matches. The CDR3 sequence: CASSPLAGGPNNEQFF. CDR3 in DNA: TGTGCCAGCAGCCCCCTCGCGGGGGGACCAAACAATGAGCAGTTCTTC.

The count of this clonotype is one. The genes are TRBV2 and TRBJ1-5, with 8 bases lining up with TRBD1. After removal of 3 bases from V and 0 bases from J, the junction contained 4 bases not matched to a gene. Per germline, CDR1 SNHLY and CDR2 FYNNEI. The CDR3 is 16 residues long. The DNA for the CDR3 is TGTGCCAGCAGTGAGGGGCAGGGGGCTAGCAATCAGCCCCAGCATTTT. It encodes CASSEGQGASNQPQHF. The full variable domain, its missing parts supplied by reference TRBV2 and TRBJ1-5, is EPEVTQTPSHQVTQMGQEVILRCVPISNHLYFYWYRQILGQKVEFLVSFYNNEISEKSEIFDDQFSVERPDGSNFTLKIRSTKLEDSAMYFCASSEGQGASNQPQHFGDGTRLSIL.

The chain links TRBV7-9 to TRBJ1-1; D is undetermined. The CDR3 contains 12 residues. Germline CDR1 SEHNR, CDR2 FQNEAQ (reference sequence). V dropped 6 bases and J dropped 1 base, with 6 bases sitting between them. Written as DNA, the CDR3 is TGTGCCAGCAGGACACAGAACACTGAAGCTTTCTTT. Translated, it gives CASRTQNTEAFF.

This clonotype was counted a few times. The V and J genes are TRBV12-5 and TRBJ2-7, with a tentative D call TRBD1 (6 bases). The CDR3 loop spans 14 amino acids. In germline, CDR1 is LGHNT, CDR2 FRNRAP. V was shortened by 7 bases and J by 0 bases, with 13 bases between the two germline ends. The CDR3: CASDSDRISYEQYV. The DNA of the CDR3 is TGTGCTAGTGACTCCGACAGGATCTCCTACGAGCAGTACGTC.

The J gene is TRBJ1-5, the V gene TRBV12-5; maybe TRBD1 (5 bases). Trimming shortened V by 1 base and J by 7 bases, and 20 bases separated the two germline ends. Germline lookup yields CDR1 LGHNT and CDR2 FRNRAP. The length of the CDR3 is 17 residues. In DNA, the CDR3 is TGTGCTAGTGGTTTGGAACCAGGCGGGGAAGGGGACCAGCCCCAGCATTTT. This codes for CASGLEPGGEGDQPQHF.

This clonotype was counted at least ten times. The chain carries TRBV28 and TRBJ2-7, with 8 bases that match TRBD2. V was clipped by 3 bases and J by 0 bases; unmatched bases: 4. Germline V gene data show CDR1 as MDHEN and CDR2 as SYDVKM. The CDR3 has 15 amino acids. CDR3 DNA: TGTGCCAGCAGTTTCGCGGGGGGCCCCTCCTACGAGCAGTACGTC. Its translation is CASSFAGGPSYEQYV.